A single T cell receptor (beta chain) is shown here with its context. Its antigen remains unidentified. The sample holds no much larger clone one base away, and base qualities are not on file. One collaborating source in Seattle enrolled patients while the patients were actively infected and followed the patients over time throughout the course of disease. Collaborating institutions collected whole blood in K2EDTA tubes following their own protocols. Collaborator samples were shipped for TCRbeta analysis as frozen whole blood, isolated PBMCs, or DNA extracted from either sample type. The entry originates in a study of blood T cell repertoires in COVID-19 (dated by TCRdb to 2019 to 2021). Regarding the research as a whole: Samples from collaborators originated in the United States, Italy and Spain and spanned both the acute and convalescent phases of COVID-19. The samples were drawn from two sources: the first 160 participants of the ongoing ImmuneRACE study, and 1,254 subjects contributed by 6 global collaborators. The sample metadata nearly always contained a de-identified subject ID, COVID-19 status, age in years and sex. HLA class I and class II types, where available, came from metadata supplied by the sample provider rather than from assay-based typing. Subjects who had been exposed to COVID-19, were actively infected with it, or had recovered from it provided the deeply sampled blood TCRbeta repertoires that made up the dataset. The repertoires were released in a freely available public database meant as a resource for research on the immune response to SARS-CoV-2. The prospective study material was composed of cDNA or gDNA derived from T cells, B-cell-depleted T cells, or PBMCs. Findings and caveats that apply to the study as a whole: How much clinical and demographic metadata was included differed by source and by participant, and the metadata was provided uncurated.

V and J are trimmed by 5 bases and 0 bases, and the gene matches miss 4 bases of the junction. Per the germline V gene (reference sequence), PRHDT is the CDR1 and FYEKMQ is the CDR2. CDR3 length: 14 amino acids, cysteine to phenylalanine. The retained sequence is limited to the CDR3, 42 bases, with the frame set at the first base. The immunoSEQ Assay, a bias-controlled multiplex PCR, was used to amplify TCRbeta CDR3 regions from genomic DNA. On the authors' methods: Within the assay, amplification of reference gene primers was used to estimate how many nucleated cells each sample contained. To quantify the absolute abundance of each unique TCRbeta CDR3 rearrangement, sequence reads were collapsed and filtered. Productive Simpson clonality was computed per sample as the square root of Simpson's diversity index over productive rearrangements. TCRdb's version of the immuneACCESS table is confined to in-frame rearrangements and falls short of the full clone set. An unresolved V gene accounts for under half of the shortfall where checked; the remainder is of unknown origin. D and trimming were read from the DNA, whereas the V and J calls and clone size are those reported in that table. Counted in this sample were approximately 110,000 clones; roughly 80% of them appeared once. The ten largest clones represent approximately 5.9% of the sample.

The sequenced sample was peripheral blood. The source is an elderly man with COVID-19, enrolled during active disease. The V gene is TRBV13 and the J gene is TRBJ2-7, with 7 middle bases fitting TRBD1. The DNA reads TGTGCCAGCAGCCAAGACAGGGACTCCTACGAGCAGTACTTC. Translated, this is CASSQDRDSYEQYF.